This T cell receptor (beta chain) was sequenced for a study of shared clonotypes between healthy human individuals. Germline V gene sequence: CDR1 SGHRS, CDR2 YFSETQ. Germline trimming cut 5 bases from V and 4 bases from J; bases unmatched to any gene: 6. CDR3 length equals 14 residues. The table came from immunoSEQ multiplex PCR; TCRdb's copy has only in-frame clones and leaves some out. The table shows about 2,500,000 clones, with around 94% occurring only once. The TCR comes from a man aged 18 to 35 in good health. Sequences were obtained from naive CD4+ T cells sorted from blood. As for subset: CD45RA+ positively selected. J is TRBJ2-5 and V is TRBV5-1; 9 nucleotides agree with TRBD2. The CDR3 sequence: CASRYSGGGETQYF. CDR3 bases: TGCGCCAGCAGATATAGCGGGGGAGGAGAGACCCAGTACTTC. Full variable domain (missing parts from reference TRBV5-1 and TRBJ2-5): KAGVTQTPRYLIKTRGQQVTLSCSPISGHRSVSWYQQTPGQGLQFLFEYFSETQRNKGNFPGRFSGRQFSNSRSEMNVSTLELGDSALYLCASRYSGGGETQYFGPGTRLLVL.